The 8 T cell receptor beta chains below come from one sample, sequenced in a study of shared clonotypes between healthy human individuals. Libraries were prepared by immunoSEQ multiplex PCR; TCRdb keeps only in-frame clonotypes and omits some of them. Found here are about 1.9 million clones, around 93% of them singletons; the top ten hold around 1.7%. The naive CD8 fraction comprised CD45RO-negative cells positively selected for CCR7 and excluded terminally differentiated effector memory CD45RA+ cells. The sequencing input was naive CD8+ T cells from PBMCs. Receptors were obtained from a man aged 18 to 29 in good health. Some clones in this sample may be carry-over from other donors' samples.

The gene calls are TRBV5-1 and TRBJ2-6, with 11 nucleotides matching TRBD1. V lost 3 bases to trimming and J lost 0 bases; unmatched junction nucleotides: 5. The CDR3 covers 18 residues. CDR1 and CDR2 (germline): SGHRS, YFSETQ. CDR3 amino acids: CASSWTGTGGSGANVLTF. The CDR3 DNA reads as TGCGCCAGCAGCTGGACCGGGACAGGGGGCTCTGGGGCCAACGTCCTGACTTTC.

The CDR3 coding sequence is TGCAGCGCGATGACAGGGGGCAACGGAAACACCATATATTTT. Translation: CSAMTGGNGNTIYF. The chain is built from TRBV29-1 and TRBJ1-3; 10 nucleotides match TRBD1. Trimming removed 7 bases from V and 4 bases from J; junction bases left unmatched: 7. This CDR3 is built from 14 residues. From germline, CDR1 is SQVTM and CDR2 ANQGSEA.

This clone was seen more than once but under ten times. CDR3 in amino acids: CASSLTGALSGYTF. In nucleotides, the CDR3 is TGTGCCAGCAGCTTAACAGGGGCATTGAGTGGCTACACCTTC. This chain joins TRBV7-9 and TRBJ1-2; 7 bases map to TRBD1. From germline, CDR1 is SEHNR and CDR2 FQNEAQ (reference sequence). The J segment lost 7 bases and the V segment lost 2 bases, leaving 7 bases of the junction unmatched. This CDR3 region has 14 residues.

This rearrangement joins TRBV6-6 to TRBJ2-1; D is undetermined. Trimming took 3 bases from V and 3 from J, leaving 15 bases between them. Germline assignment: CDR1 MNHNY and CDR2 SVGAGI (reference sequence). There are 16 residues in the CDR3. CDR3 nucleotide sequence: TGTGCCAGCAGTTATTCTGCCCCGAATTACTACAATGAGCAGTTCTTC. Protein: CASSYSAPNYYNEQFF.

Worth noting for this clone: Other DNA sequences in this specimen translate into the identical CDR3. V is TRBV15 and J is TRBJ2-5, with D uncertain. This CDR3 contains 13 residues. The ends were cut back, 1 base at V and 2 bases at J, with 5 bases in the middle. Germline V gene lookup returns CDR1 LNHNV and CDR2 YYDKDF (reference sequence). In DNA form, the CDR3 reads TGTGCCACCAGCAGAGTTCCTCAAGAGACCCAGTACTTC. Translated: CATSRVPQETQYF.

V is TRBV4-2 and J is TRBJ1-5, with D tentatively TRBD1 (5 bases). Germline-derived CDR1 and CDR2 are LGHNA and YNFKEQ. The V gene lost 1 base and the J gene lost 6 bases, with 13 bases spanning the gap. CDR3 size: 15 residues. This chain's CDR3 is CASSQGAGGSQPQHF. DNA of the CDR3: TGTGCCAGCAGCCAAGGGGCGGGGGGTAGTCAGCCCCAGCATTTT.

The chain joins TRBV5-1 to TRBJ2-3; possible D gene TRBD1, 6 bases. This CDR3 region has 15 residues. The germline V gene has CDR1 SGHRS and CDR2 YFSETQ. The ends were cut back, 3 bases at V and 5 bases at J, with 16 bases in the middle. Here the CDR3 reads CASSSPGQRGDTQYF. CDR3 sequence (DNA): TGCGCCAGCAGCTCGCCGGGACAAAGGGGAGATACGCAGTATTTT.

The CDR3 spells CASSSRKINTGENTEAFF. For the CDR3, the DNA is TGTGCCAGCAGTTCGCGTAAAATAAATACCGGAGAGAACACTGAAGCTTTCTTT. This chain connects TRBV28 to TRBJ1-1; D is ambiguous. There are 18 residues in the CDR3. From germline, CDR1 is MDHEN and CDR2 SYDVKM. Trimming cost V 4 bases and J 1 base, with 22 bases left between them.